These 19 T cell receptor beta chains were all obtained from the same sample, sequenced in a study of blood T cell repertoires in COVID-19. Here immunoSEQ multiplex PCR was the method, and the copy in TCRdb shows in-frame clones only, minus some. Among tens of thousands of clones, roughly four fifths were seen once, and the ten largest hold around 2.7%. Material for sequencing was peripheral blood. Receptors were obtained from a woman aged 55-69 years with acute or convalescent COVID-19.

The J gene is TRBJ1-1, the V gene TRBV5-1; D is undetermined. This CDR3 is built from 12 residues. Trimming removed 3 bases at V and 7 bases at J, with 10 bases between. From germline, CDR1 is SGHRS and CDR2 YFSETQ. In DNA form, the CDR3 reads TGCGCCAGCAGCTCCACAGCGGATGAAGCTTTCTTT. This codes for CASSSTADEAFF. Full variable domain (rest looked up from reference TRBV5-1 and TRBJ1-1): KAGVTQTPRYLIKTRGQQVTLSCSPISGHRSVSWYQQTPGQGLQFLFEYFSETQRNKGNFPGRFSGRQFSNSRSEMNVSTLELGDSALYLCASSSTADEAFFGQGTRLTVV.

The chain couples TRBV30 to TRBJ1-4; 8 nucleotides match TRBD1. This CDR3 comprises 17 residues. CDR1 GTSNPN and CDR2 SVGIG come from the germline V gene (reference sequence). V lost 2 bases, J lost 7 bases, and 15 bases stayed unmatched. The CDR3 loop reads CAWSHGQGGVLPEKLFF. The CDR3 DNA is TGTGCCTGGAGTCACGGACAGGGCGGGGTGTTGCCTGAAAAACTGTTTTTT.

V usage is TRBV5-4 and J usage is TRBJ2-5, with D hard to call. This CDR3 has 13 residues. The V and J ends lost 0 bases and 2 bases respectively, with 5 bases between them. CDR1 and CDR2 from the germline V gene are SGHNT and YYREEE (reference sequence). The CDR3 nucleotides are TGTGCCAGCAGCTTGGGTCGTCAAGAGACCCAGTACTTC. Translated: CASSLGRQETQYF.

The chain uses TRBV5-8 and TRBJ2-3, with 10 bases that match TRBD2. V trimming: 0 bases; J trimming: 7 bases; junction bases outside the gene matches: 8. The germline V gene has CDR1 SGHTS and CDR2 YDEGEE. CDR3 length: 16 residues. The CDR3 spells CASSLDSGGAENTQYF. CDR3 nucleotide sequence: TGTGCCAGCAGCTTGGACAGCGGGGGGGCGGAAAATACGCAGTATTTT.

CDR3 protein: CASSRGDTQYF. The CDR3 DNA reads TGTGCCAGCAGCAGAGGAGATACGCAGTATTTT. This rearrangement joins TRBV12-3 or TRBV12-4 to TRBJ2-3; the D is unclear. The V and J ends lost 6 bases and 5 bases respectively, with 6 bases between them. This CDR3 spans 11 amino acids.

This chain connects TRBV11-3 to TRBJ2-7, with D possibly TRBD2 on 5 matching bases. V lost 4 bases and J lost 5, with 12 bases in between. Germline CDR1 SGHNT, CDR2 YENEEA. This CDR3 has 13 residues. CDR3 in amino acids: CASSSRYGDEQYF. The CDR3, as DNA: TGTGCCAGCAGCTCCCGGTACGGGGACGAGCAGTACTTC.

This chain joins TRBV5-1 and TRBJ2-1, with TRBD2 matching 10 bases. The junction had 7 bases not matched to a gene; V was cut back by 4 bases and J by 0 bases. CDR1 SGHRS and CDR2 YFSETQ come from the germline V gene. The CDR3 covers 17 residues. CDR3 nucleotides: TGCGCCAGCAGCATGGGCCCTAGCGGGAGCTCCTACAATGAGCAGTTCTTC. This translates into CASSMGPSGSSYNEQFF.

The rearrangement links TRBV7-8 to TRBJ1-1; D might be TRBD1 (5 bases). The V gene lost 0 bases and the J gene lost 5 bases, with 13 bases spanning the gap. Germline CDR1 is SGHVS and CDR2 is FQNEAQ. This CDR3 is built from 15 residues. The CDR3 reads CASSLASRGGTEAFF. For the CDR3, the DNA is TGTGCCAGCAGCTTAGCAAGCCGGGGGGGGACTGAAGCTTTCTTT. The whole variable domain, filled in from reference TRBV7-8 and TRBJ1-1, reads GAGVSQSPRYKVAKRGQDVALRCDPISGHVSLFWYQQALGQGPEFLTYFQNEAQLDKSGLPSDRFFAERPEGSVSTLKIQRTQQEDSAVYLCASSLASRGGTEAFFGQGTRLTVV.

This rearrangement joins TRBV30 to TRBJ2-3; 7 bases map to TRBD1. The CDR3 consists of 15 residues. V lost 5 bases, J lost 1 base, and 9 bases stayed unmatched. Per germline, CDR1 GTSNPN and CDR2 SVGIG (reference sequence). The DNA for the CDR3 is TGTGCCTGGGCCAGACAGGGAATCGGCACAGATACGCAGTATTTT. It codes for CAWARQGIGTDTQYF.

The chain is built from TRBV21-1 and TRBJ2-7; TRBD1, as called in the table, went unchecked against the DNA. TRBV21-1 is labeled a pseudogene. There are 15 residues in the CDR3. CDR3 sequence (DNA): TGTGCCAGCAGCAAGGGACAGGGGAGCCCCTACGAGCAGTACTTC. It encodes CASSKGQGSPYEQYF.

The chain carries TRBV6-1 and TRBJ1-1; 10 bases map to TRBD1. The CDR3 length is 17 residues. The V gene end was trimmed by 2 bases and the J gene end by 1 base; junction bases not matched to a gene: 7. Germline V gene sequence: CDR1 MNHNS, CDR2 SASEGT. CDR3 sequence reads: CASSESRDRGWNTEAFF. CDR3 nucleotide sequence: TGTGCCAGCAGTGAAAGCCGGGACAGGGGTTGGAACACTGAAGCTTTCTTT.

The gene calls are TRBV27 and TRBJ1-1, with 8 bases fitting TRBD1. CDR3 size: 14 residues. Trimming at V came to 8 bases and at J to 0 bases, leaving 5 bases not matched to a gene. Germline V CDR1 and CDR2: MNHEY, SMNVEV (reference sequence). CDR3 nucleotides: TGTGCCAGCTCACGCAGGGGGCTGAACACTGAAGCTTTCTTT. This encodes CASSRRGLNTEAFF.

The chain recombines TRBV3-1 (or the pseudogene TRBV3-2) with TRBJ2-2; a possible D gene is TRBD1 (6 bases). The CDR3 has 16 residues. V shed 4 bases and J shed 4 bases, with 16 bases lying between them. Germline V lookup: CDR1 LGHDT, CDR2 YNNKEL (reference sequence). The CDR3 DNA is TGTGCCAGCAGCCTCTTGGTGGGGGCGGGCACCGGGGAGCTGTTTTTT. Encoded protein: CASSLLVGAGTGELFF.

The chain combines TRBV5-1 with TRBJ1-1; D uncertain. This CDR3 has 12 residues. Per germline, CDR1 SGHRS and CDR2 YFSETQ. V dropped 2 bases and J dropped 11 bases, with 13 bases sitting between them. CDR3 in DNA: TGCGCCAGCAGCTTAACGTACGCTAACGCTTTCTTT. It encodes CASSLTYANAFF.

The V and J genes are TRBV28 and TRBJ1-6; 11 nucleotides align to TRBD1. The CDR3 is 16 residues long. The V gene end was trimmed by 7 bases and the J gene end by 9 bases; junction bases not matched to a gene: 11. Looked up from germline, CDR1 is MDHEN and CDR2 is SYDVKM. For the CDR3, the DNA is TGTGCCAGCAACCCCCAGGACAGGGGGCTCAGTTCACCCCTCCACTTT. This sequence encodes CASNPQDRGLSSPLHF.

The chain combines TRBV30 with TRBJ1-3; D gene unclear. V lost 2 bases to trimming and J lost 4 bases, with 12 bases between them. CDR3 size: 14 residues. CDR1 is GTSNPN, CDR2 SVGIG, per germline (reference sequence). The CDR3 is CAWSMRGRGNTIYF. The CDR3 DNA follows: TGTGCCTGGAGTATGCGAGGCCGAGGAAACACCATATATTTT.

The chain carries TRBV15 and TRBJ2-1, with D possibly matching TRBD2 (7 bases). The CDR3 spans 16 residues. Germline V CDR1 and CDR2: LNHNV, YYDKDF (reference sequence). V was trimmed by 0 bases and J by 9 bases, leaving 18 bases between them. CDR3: CATSRDWGGPGGEQFF. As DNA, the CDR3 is TGTGCCACCAGCAGAGATTGGGGGGGGCCTGGCGGTGAGCAGTTCTTC.

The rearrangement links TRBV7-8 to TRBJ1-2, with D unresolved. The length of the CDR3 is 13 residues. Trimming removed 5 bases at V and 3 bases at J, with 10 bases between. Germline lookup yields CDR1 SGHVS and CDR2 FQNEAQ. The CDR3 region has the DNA TGTGCCAGCAGCCCGGGGAGCGACTATGGCTACACCTTC. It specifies CASSPGSDYGYTF.

The CDR3 sequence is CASRSGQGAFQPQHF. CDR3 sequence (DNA): TGTGCCAGCAGATCAGGACAGGGGGCGTTTCAGCCCCAGCATTTT. The chain links TRBV2 to TRBJ1-5; 11 nucleotides agree with TRBD1. Germline V gene data show CDR1 as SNHLY and CDR2 as FYNNEI. The CDR3 runs 15 residues. V lost 6 bases, J lost 6 bases, and 7 bases stayed unmatched.